This T cell receptor beta chain was obtained from a study of OX40 agonist ivuxolimab in advanced cancers. Overall study findings and caveats: There were, on average, more expanded clones in CD8+ T cells than in CD4+.

Assay: immunoSEQ multiplex PCR; the TCRdb copy retains only in-frame clones and omits some. The sample records about 36,000 clones, more than 75% being singletons. Per germline, CDR1 GTSNPN and CDR2 SVGIG (reference sequence). The CDR3 has 13 amino acids. The germline V and J ends were trimmed by 0 bases and 4 bases, with 9 bases remaining between them. In the case of this clone: Its antigen is unidentified.

The rearrangement joins TRBV30 to TRBJ1-1; D is perhaps TRBD1 (6 bases). The sequencing here drew on CD4+ or CD8+ T cells sorted from blood, taken in a trial of the OX40 agonist ivuxolimab. The receptor was isolated from an adult with an advanced solid tumor such as melanoma, head and neck, liver or kidney cancer. The CDR3 loop is CAWSVQGITEAFF. In DNA, the CDR3 is TGTGCCTGGAGTGTACAGGGAATCACTGAAGCTTTCTTT.